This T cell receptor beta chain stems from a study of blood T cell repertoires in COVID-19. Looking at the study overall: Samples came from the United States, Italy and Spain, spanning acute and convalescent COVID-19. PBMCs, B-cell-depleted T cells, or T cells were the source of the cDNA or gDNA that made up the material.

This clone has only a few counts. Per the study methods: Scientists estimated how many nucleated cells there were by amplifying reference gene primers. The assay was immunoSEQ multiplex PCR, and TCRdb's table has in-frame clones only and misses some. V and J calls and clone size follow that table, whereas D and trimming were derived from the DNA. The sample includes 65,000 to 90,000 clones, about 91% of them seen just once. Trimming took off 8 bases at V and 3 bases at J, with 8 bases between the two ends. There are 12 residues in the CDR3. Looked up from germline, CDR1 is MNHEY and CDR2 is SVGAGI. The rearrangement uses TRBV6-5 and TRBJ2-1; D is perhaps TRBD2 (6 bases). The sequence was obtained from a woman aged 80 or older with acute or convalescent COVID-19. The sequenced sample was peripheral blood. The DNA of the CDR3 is TGTGCCAGCTGGGACTTCTACAATGAGCAGTTCTTC. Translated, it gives CASWDFYNEQFF.